These T cell receptor beta chains were read from a single sample in a study of cytomegalovirus exposure and HLA in healthy donors. Clones were sequenced by immunoSEQ multiplex PCR, and TCRdb holds only the in-frame ones, with some missing. The sample contains 35,000 to 50,000 clones, approximately 80% of which appear only once. Sequenced material: PBMCs. The receptors shown here come from a young man in good health and CMV-seronegative. Each CDR3 is given with its conserved first and last residue.

.	TRBV6-5	CASSYYPGFYEQYF
TRBJ2-3	TRBV15	CATSFDRAGTDTQYF
TRBJ2-6	TRBV7-7	CASSPRQGAGSGANVLTF
TRBJ1-1	TRBV11-2	CASSPAWGGSTEAFF
.	TRBV30	CAWSPGTSGRAGYEQYF
TRBJ1-2	TRBV4-1	CASSQRGRGANYGYTF
TRBJ1-6	TRBV28	CASSFSGLPNSPLHF
TRBJ2-7	TRBV4-2	CASSQDRGGREQYF
TRBJ1-2	TRBV4-2	CASSPLGTGGRLNYGYTF
TRBJ2-7	TRBV7-9	CASSLPVGTGKDYEQYF
TRBJ1-3	TRBV7-2	CASSFRWTGLSGNTIYF